This passage covers 17 T cell receptor beta chains from one sample sequenced in a study of shared clonotypes between healthy human individuals. Data came from immunoSEQ multiplex PCR; TCRdb stores just in-frame clones and leaves some out. The sample yields roughly 1 million clones, about four fifths seen once. The sample comprised memory CD4+ T cells from PBMCs. Regarding subset: CD45RA-negative fraction. The receptor source for this set is a man younger than 35 in good health. Some clones in this sample may be carry-over from other donors' samples.

The chain combines TRBV7-6 with TRBJ2-7; the D is unclear. The CDR3 consists of 12 residues. The V end was cut by 5 bases, the J end by 8 bases, with 13 bases between. Germline CDR1 reads SGHVS; CDR2 reads FNYEAQ. The CDR3 DNA sequence: TGTGCCAGCAGCCCAGCTTTGGGCAAGCAGTACTTC. Its translation: CASSPALGKQYF.

A single count supports this clone. The chain links TRBV14 to TRBJ2-5; D possibly matches TRBD1 or TRBD2 (5 bases each). The CDR3 contains 13 residues. V shed 6 bases and J shed 4 bases, with 12 bases lying between them. Germline values: CDR1 SGHDN, CDR2 FVKESK. The CDR3 DNA follows: TGTGCCAGCAGTGTGGTCGGGGCAGAGACCCAGTACTTC. Translated: CASSVVGAETQYF.

This clone has just one count. The genes are TRBV28 and TRBJ1-1, with TRBD1 identical over 8 bases. Germline V CDR1 and CDR2: MDHEN, SYDVKM. CDR3 length: 16 amino acids. V was pared by 5 bases and J by 0 bases, with 8 bases of the junction left unmatched. The DNA for the CDR3 is TGTGCCAGCAGTGAACGGACAGGGAGGATGAACACTGAAGCTTTCTTT. This gives the protein CASSERTGRMNTEAFF.

The rearrangement links TRBV5-1 to TRBJ1-1; 8 nucleotides match TRBD1. The junction had 11 bases not matched to a gene; V was cut back by 4 bases and J by 6 bases. The CDR3 spans 15 residues. CDR1 and CDR2 (germline): SGHRS, YFSETQ. Here the CDR3 DNA reads TGCGCCAGCAGCACCGGACAGGGCGGAGGGGCTGAAGCTTTCTTT. Translated, it gives CASSTGQGGGAEAFF.

This clone was seen repeatedly, ten times or more. The chain uses TRBV2 and TRBJ1-2; 9 nucleotides agree with TRBD1. The CDR3 has 14 amino acids. Germline V gene lookup returns CDR1 SNHLY and CDR2 FYNNEI. The V and J ends lost 5 bases and 5 bases, in that order; junction bases with no gene match: 6. This CDR3 reads CASSQQGAQYGYTF. DNA of the CDR3: TGTGCCAGCAGTCAACAGGGGGCGCAGTATGGCTACACCTTC.

V usage is TRBV7-9 and J usage is TRBJ1-3; 9 nucleotides line up with TRBD1. Germline CDR1 SEHNR, CDR2 FQNEAQ (reference sequence). This CDR3 contains 16 residues. Germline trimming cut 5 bases from V and 0 bases from J; bases unmatched to any gene: 5. In DNA form, the CDR3 reads TGTGCCAGCAGCCCCGGGACAGGGCGCTCTGGAAACACCATATATTTT. Translated: CASSPGTGRSGNTIYF.

The rearrangement links TRBV5-6 to TRBJ2-2, with 10 bases identical to TRBD2. Germline loops: CDR1 SGHDT, CDR2 YYEEEE. This CDR3 is built from 18 residues. V gave up 4 bases and J gave up 5 bases; unmatched junction bases: 14. The CDR3 coding sequence is TGTGCCAGCAGCCCGTCGGCGGGAGCGGGAGGGCGTACCGGGGAGCTGTTTTTT. Encoded protein: CASSPSAGAGGRTGELFF.

The chain links TRBV7-9 to TRBJ1-3; the D is unclear. Trimming stripped 5 bases from V and 2 bases from J, with 16 bases between. There are 16 residues in the CDR3. In germline, CDR1 is SEHNR, CDR2 FQNEAQ (reference sequence). CDR3 nucleotide sequence: TGTGCCAGCAGCCCGACACTACCACAAGCTGGAAACACCATATATTTT. It specifies CASSPTLPQAGNTIYF.

V and J are TRBV27 and TRBJ2-2, with 15 nucleotides matching TRBD2. The CDR3 totals 15 residues. Germline V lookup: CDR1 MNHEY, CDR2 SMNVEV (reference sequence). Losses at the gene ends were 7 bases for V and 8 bases for J; bases not matched to a gene: 5. CDR3 sequence reads: CASIGLAGGEGELFF. The CDR3 region has the DNA TGTGCCAGCATCGGACTAGCGGGAGGGGAGGGGGAGCTGTTTTTT.

In regard to this clone: The same CDR3 arises from other DNA sequences in this sample as well. The rearrangement joins TRBV6-6 to TRBJ1-5; TRBD1 might be the D (5 bases). The CDR3 runs 16 residues. With 8 bases removed from V and 3 bases from J, the gap between germline ends came to 20 bases. CDR1 and CDR2 from the germline V gene are MNHNY and SVGAGI (reference sequence). CDR3 DNA: TGTGCCAGCCAAAGTCCTTCCCAGGGCCTCAATCAGCCCCAGCATTTT. Amino acid sequence: CASQSPSQGLNQPQHF.

This chain uses TRBV5-5 with TRBJ2-1, with D maybe TRBD1 (5 bases). Germline lookup yields CDR1 SGHKS and CDR2 YYEKEE (reference sequence). The CDR3 runs 14 residues. Between the trimmed V and J ends, which lost 5 bases and 8 bases, there was a span of 17 bases. The CDR3 here is CASSRKDIGDEQFF. In nucleotides, the CDR3 is TGTGCCAGCAGTCGTAAGGACATAGGCGATGAGCAGTTCTTC. Full variable domain (rest looked up from reference TRBV5-5 and TRBJ2-1): DAGVTQSPTHLIKTRGQQVTLRCSPISGHKSVSWYQQVLGQGPQFIFQYYEKEERGRGNFPDRFSARQFPNYSSELNVNALLLGDSALYLCASSRKDIGDEQFFGPGTRLTVL.

The rearrangement links TRBV10-3 to TRBJ2-1; the D gene is possibly TRBD2 (5 bases). The germline V gene encodes CDR1 ENHRY and CDR2 SYGVKD. This CDR3 contains 15 residues. V was shortened by 0 bases and J by 6 bases, with 12 bases between the two germline ends. CDR3 in DNA: TGTGCCATCAGTGAGTCGGCTCCCCGGGGCAATGAGCAGTTCTTC. Its translation: CAISESAPRGNEQFF.

The V and J genes are TRBV13 and TRBJ2-5; D remains ambiguous. Germline V lookup: CDR1 PRHDT, CDR2 FYEKMQ (reference sequence). The CDR3 totals 14 residues. The ends were cut back, 4 bases at V and 1 base at J, with 10 bases in the middle. CDR3 bases: TGTGCCAGCAGCTCCAGCGCTATCCAAGAGACCCAGTACTTC. It codes for CASSSSAIQETQYF.

This clone showed up just once. The chain has TRBV2 and TRBJ1-5; D is uncertain. Per the germline V gene, CDR1 is SNHLY and CDR2 is FYNNEI. The CDR3 runs to 13 residues. V was trimmed by 8 bases and J by 3 bases, leaving 11 bases between them. CDR3 nucleotides: TGTGCCAGCTGCCGTGCCCCCAATCAGCCCCAGCATTTT. Amino acid sequence: CASCRAPNQPQHF.

The chain couples TRBV28 to TRBJ2-7; TRBD1 matches at 9 bases. This CDR3 contains 13 residues. With V trimmed by 8 bases and J by 7 bases, 9 bases remained unmatched. Per germline, CDR1 MDHEN and CDR2 SYDVKM. The DNA for the CDR3 is TGTGCCAGCGTTGGGGACAGGGCGAAAGAGCAGTACTTC. Amino acids: CASVGDRAKEQYF.

The chain combines TRBV7-3 with TRBJ2-1; 10 bases align to TRBD2. There are 16 residues in the CDR3. With V trimmed by 0 bases and J by 8 bases, 7 bases remained unmatched. CDR1 SGHTA and CDR2 FQGTGA come from the germline V gene. CDR3 bases: TGTGCCAGCAGCTTAACGGCTAGCGGGAGTGAGGATGAGCAGTTCTTC. Encoded protein: CASSLTASGSEDEQFF.

This clone showed up just a few times. The CDR3, as DNA: TGCGCCAGCAAGGACTTCGCCAGCACAGATACGCAGTATTTT. As protein: CASKDFASTDTQYF. The chain uses TRBV5-1 and TRBJ2-3, with a weak D call TRBD2 (5 bases). The CDR3 has 14 residues. The germline gives CDR1 SGHRS, CDR2 YFSETQ. V lost 6 bases, J lost 0 bases, and 11 bases lay in between. The full variable domain, its missing parts supplied by reference TRBV5-1 and TRBJ2-3, is KAGVTQTPRYLIKTRGQQVTLSCSPISGHRSVSWYQQTPGQGLQFLFEYFSETQRNKGNFPGRFSGRQFSNSRSEMNVSTLELGDSALYLCASKDFASTDTQYFGPGTRLTVL.